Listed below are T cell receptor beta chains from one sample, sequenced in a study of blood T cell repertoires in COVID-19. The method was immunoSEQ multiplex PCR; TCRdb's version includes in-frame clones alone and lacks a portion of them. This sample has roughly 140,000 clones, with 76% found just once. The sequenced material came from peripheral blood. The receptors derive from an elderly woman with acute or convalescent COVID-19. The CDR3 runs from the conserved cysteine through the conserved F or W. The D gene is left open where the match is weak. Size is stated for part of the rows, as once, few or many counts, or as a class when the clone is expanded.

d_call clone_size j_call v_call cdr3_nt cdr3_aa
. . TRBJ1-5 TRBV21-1 TGTGCCAGCAGCACGGTGGTGGGGAAGGAGGGTGATCAGCCCCAGCATTTT CASSTVVGKEGDQPQHF
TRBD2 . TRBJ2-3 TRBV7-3 TGTGCCAGCAGCTCCTCCGGGACTAGCGGGTTAGGCACAGATACGCAGTATTTT CASSSSGTSGLGTDTQYF
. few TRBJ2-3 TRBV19 TGTGCCAGTAGTATGGGGGGATTCGGCACAGATACGCAGTATTTT CASSMGGFGTDTQYF
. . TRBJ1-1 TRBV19 TGTGCCAGTAGTGAGACAGCTATGAACACTGAAGCTTTCTTT CASSETAMNTEAFF
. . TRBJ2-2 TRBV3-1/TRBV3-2 TGTGCCAGCAGCCCGATGGCGGGCGCCGGGGAGCTGTTTTTT CASSPMAGAGELFF
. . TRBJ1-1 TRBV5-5 TGTGCCAGCAGCTTTTGGGTGGAGAATGCTGAAGCTTTCTTT CASSFWVENAEAFF
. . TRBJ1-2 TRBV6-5 TGTGCCAGCAGTTTCCGCGGGGGCTACACCTTC CASSFRGGYTF
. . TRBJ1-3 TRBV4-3 TGCGCCAGCAGCCAAGATACTGGACGAGGGCGAGGGGGAAACACCATATATTTT CASSQDTGRGRGGNTIYF
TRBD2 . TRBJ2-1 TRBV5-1 TGCGCCAGCAGCCAAGCTAGCGGGGGGAGGAATGAGCAGTTCTTC CASSQASGGRNEQFF
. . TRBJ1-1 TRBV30 TGTGCCTGGAGTCGGGGATTGACGAGGAACACTGAAGCTTTCTTT CAWSRGLTRNTEAFF
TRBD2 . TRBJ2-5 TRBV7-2 TGTGCCAGCAGCACGGGACTAGTGGAGACCCAGTACTTC CASSTGLVETQYF
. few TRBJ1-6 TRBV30 TGTGCCTGGAGTGTACTTAGAAATTCACCCCTCCACTTT CAWSVLRNSPLHF
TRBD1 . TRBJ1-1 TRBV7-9 TGTGCCAGCAGCACTGGACAGGGGGCCGATGAAGCTTTCTTT CASSTGQGADEAFF
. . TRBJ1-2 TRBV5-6 TGTGCCAGCAGCTTGTACAATGGCTACACCTTC CASSLYNGYTF
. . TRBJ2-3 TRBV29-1 TGCAGCGTTGCGAAGCACACAGATACGCAGTATTTT CSVAKHTDTQYF
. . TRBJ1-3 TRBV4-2 TGTGCCAGCAGCCAAGAGGAGTTACTCTCTGGAAACACCATATATTTT CASSQEELLSGNTIYF
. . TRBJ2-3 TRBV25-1 TGTGCCAGCAGTGATGGGGGGATTCTGCATACGCAGTATTTT CASSDGGILHTQYF
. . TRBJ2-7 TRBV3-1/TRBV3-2 TGTGCCAGCAGCCATCACAGGGACGAGCAGTACTTC CASSHHRDEQYF
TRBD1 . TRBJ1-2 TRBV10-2 TGCGCCAGCGGGTGGGGGACAGCTTATGGCTACACCTTC CASGWGTAYGYTF
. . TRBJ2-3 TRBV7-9 TGTGCCAGCGGACAGAGAAGCACAGATACGCAGTATTTT CASGQRSTDTQYF
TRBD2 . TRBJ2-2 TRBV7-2 TGTGCCAGCAGCCTTCAGCTAGCGGGGGCCCTTACGGGTCTCGGGGAGCTGTTTTTT CASSLQLAGALTGLGELFF
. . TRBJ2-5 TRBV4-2 TGTGCCAGCAGCCAAGTAGGGGGGGTCCAAGAGACCCAGTACTTC CASSQVGGVQETQYF
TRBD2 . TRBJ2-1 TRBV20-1 TGCAGTGCTAGTCTAGCGGGAGCAGGGCATGAGCAGTTCTTC CSASLAGAGHEQFF
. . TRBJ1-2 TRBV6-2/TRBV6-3 TGTGCCAGCAGTTATTTTGACAGGCGCTATGGCTACACCTTC CASSYFDRRYGYTF
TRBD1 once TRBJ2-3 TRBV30 TGTGCCTGGCGGGACAGGGGGACGGGGGATACGCAGTATTTT CAWRDRGTGDTQYF
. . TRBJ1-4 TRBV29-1 TGCAGCGTCACAGGCACTGCAACTAATGAAAAACTGTTTTTT CSVTGTATNEKLFF
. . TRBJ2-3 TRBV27 TGTGCCAGCACCTTAGGGGCGGGGGATACGCAGTATTTT CASTLGAGDTQYF
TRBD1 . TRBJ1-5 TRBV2 TGTGCCAGCAGTGGACAGGGGGTGAGCAATCAGCCCCAGCATTTT CASSGQGVSNQPQHF
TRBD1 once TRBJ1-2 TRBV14 TGTGCCAGCAGCCCCAACAGGGGCCTGGCCTATGGCTACACCTTC CASSPNRGLAYGYTF
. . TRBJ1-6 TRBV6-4 TGTGCCAGCAGTGACGGGAGAGGCCGAACCTCAAAGGGCCATTCACCCCTCCACTTT CASSDGRGRTSKGHSPLHF
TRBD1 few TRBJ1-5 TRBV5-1 TGCGCCAGCAGGCCAGGGGGTTTGAGAGACTATCAGCCCCAGCATTTT CASRPGGLRDYQPQHF
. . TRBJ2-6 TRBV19 TGTGCCAGTAGTTCGATCGGGTCCTCTGGGGCCAACGTCCTGACTTTC CASSSIGSSGANVLTF
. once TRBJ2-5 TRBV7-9 TGTGCCAGCAGCTTACAGCCCGGGGGTGAGACCCAGTACTTC CASSLQPGGETQYF
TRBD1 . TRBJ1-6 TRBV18 TGTGCCAGCTCACCGAACAGGGGGAGCTCCTATAATTCACCCCTCCACTTT CASSPNRGSSYNSPLHF
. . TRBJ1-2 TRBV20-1 TGCAGTGCAATTACAGGGAGCGGCTACACCTTC CSAITGSGYTF